This T cell receptor beta chain was recorded in a study of CXCR3-negative and CXCR3-positive naive CD8 T cells. Findings and caveats of the study: Naive CXCR3-positive cells had TRB CDR3s more hydrophobic than those of CXCR3-negative naive cells. Memory cells diverged, while naive CXCR3-positive and CXCR3-negative cells had similar TRBV-TRBJ usage.

The study made its TRB cDNA libraries by 5' RACE, adding UMI labels. TCRdb re-called the 5' RACE reads; every CDR3 protein appears as one record, without DNA. The sample data list over 100,000 distinct CDR3 sequences. A remark on this clonotype: Its cognate antigen is unknown.

There are 13 residues in the CDR3. Germline loops: CDR1 LNHDA, CDR2 SQIVND (reference sequence). Sequenced input: naive CXCR3+ CD8+ T cells from blood. Described subset: CD45RO-CCR7+CD27+CD95- naive CD8+ T cells expressing CXCR3 (TNR3+). This receptor was taken from a human donor in good health. Some clones in this sample may be carry-over from other donors' samples. The chain carries TRBV19 and TRBJ2-1; TCRdb's D gene call, TRBD1, goes unchecked for lack of DNA. The CDR3 loop is CASSNRGLDEQFF.